These 26 T cell receptor beta chains originate from one sample sequenced in a study of blood T cell repertoires in COVID-19. This table comes from immunoSEQ multiplex PCR, and its TCRdb copy is limited to in-frame clones, with some not included. Here the sample spans some 150,000 clones, 85% to 90% being singletons. Sequencing input: PBMCs or T cells enriched from blood (not recorded which). The receptors were sampled from a woman aged 25 to 39 with acute COVID-19.

The sample holds a few counts of this clone. V gene TRBV5-4 combines with J gene TRBJ1-1, with 9 nucleotides matching TRBD1. The J segment lost 1 base and the V segment lost 0 bases, leaving 7 bases of the junction unmatched. Germline assignment: CDR1 SGHNT and CDR2 YYREEE (reference sequence). The CDR3 sequence is 17 residues long. This CDR3 is CASSLATGGARNTEAFF. For the CDR3, the DNA is TGTGCCAGCAGCTTGGCCACAGGGGGCGCGAGGAACACTGAAGCTTTCTTT.

V usage is TRBV28 and J usage is TRBJ1-3; no reliable D call. The CDR3 consists of 16 residues. Germline lookup yields CDR1 MDHEN and CDR2 SYDVKM. The V and J ends lost 1 base and 0 bases respectively, with 10 bases between them. The CDR3 protein is CASSLSLRVSGNTIYF. CDR3 DNA: TGTGCCAGCAGTTTATCACTTCGGGTCTCTGGAAACACCATATATTTT. Drawing the rest from reference TRBV28 and TRBJ1-3, the complete variable domain is DVKVTQSSRYLVKRTGEKVFLECVQDMDHENMFWYRQDPGLGLRLIYFSYDVKMKEKGDIPEGYSVSREKKERFSLILESASTNQTSMYLCASSLSLRVSGNTIYFGEGSWLTVV.

The chain recombines TRBV7-2 with TRBJ2-5, with 9 bases lining up with TRBD1. The length of the CDR3 is 16 residues. After removal of 5 bases from V and 4 bases from J, the junction contained 11 bases not matched to a gene. Germline V gene lookup returns CDR1 SGHTA and CDR2 FQGNSA. CDR3 sequence reads: CASSVGTGSLGETQYF. The CDR3 bases are TGTGCCAGCAGCGTAGGGACAGGGTCTTTGGGAGAGACCCAGTACTTC.

The chain combines TRBV5-1 with TRBJ2-7, with TRBD2 matching over 14 bases. This CDR3 has 16 amino acids. CDR1 is SGHRS, CDR2 YFSETQ, per germline. The junction had 8 bases not matched to a gene; V was cut back by 4 bases and J by 5 bases. Here the CDR3 reads CASSPTGLAGAHEQYF. In nucleotides, the CDR3 is TGCGCCAGCAGCCCGACGGGACTAGCGGGAGCCCACGAGCAGTACTTC. The full variable domain, in which reference TRBV5-1 and TRBJ2-7 provide the parts outside the CDR3, is KAGVTQTPRYLIKTRGQQVTLSCSPISGHRSVSWYQQTPGQGLQFLFEYFSETQRNKGNFPGRFSGRQFSNSRSEMNVSTLELGDSALYLCASSPTGLAGAHEQYFGPGTRLTVT.

The V gene is TRBV5-1, the J gene TRBJ2-3; TRBD1 matches 7 bases. V lost 2 bases to trimming and J lost 4 bases; unmatched junction nucleotides: 7. This CDR3 is 15 amino acids long. Looked up from germline, CDR1 is SGHRS and CDR2 is YFSETQ. The DNA for the CDR3 is TGCGCCAGCAGCTTCACAGGGGAAAAGGCAGATACGCAGTATTTT. As protein: CASSFTGEKADTQYF.

V usage is TRBV19 and J usage is TRBJ2-7, with D possibly matching TRBD2 (5 bases). The CDR3 has 14 amino acids. The V end lost 7 bases, the J end lost 1 base, and 14 bases lay between the germline ends. The germline V gene encodes CDR1 LNHDA and CDR2 SQIVND (reference sequence). CDR3 DNA sequence: TGTGCCAGTACCAATAGGGCGGGTTCCTACGAGCAGTACTTC. It specifies CASTNRAGSYEQYF.

The gene calls are TRBV9 and TRBJ2-1; TRBD1 aligns across 8 bases. J lost 4 bases, V lost 1 base, and 4 bases had no gene match. Germline CDR1 SGDLS, CDR2 YYNGEE. CDR3 length: 15 residues. The CDR3 loop reads CASSVRTGLYNEQFF. The CDR3 DNA sequence: TGTGCCAGCAGCGTAAGGACAGGGCTATACAATGAGCAGTTCTTC.

In nucleotides, the CDR3 is TGTGCCAGCAGCGCTATGCGGGGCCCATCCCCAGATACGCAGTATTTT. Protein sequence: CASSAMRGPSPDTQYF. The chain links TRBV9 to TRBJ2-3, with TRBD2 as a possible D gene (6 bases). CDR1 is SGDLS, CDR2 YYNGEE, per germline. This CDR3 has 16 residues. V was clipped by 3 bases and J by 4 bases, with 18 bases between them.

This clone has only one observation. The chain recombines TRBV29-1 with TRBJ2-2; 9 positions agree with TRBD2. The CDR3 totals 16 residues. Per the germline V gene, CDR1 is SQVTM and CDR2 is ANQGSEA. The V gene end was trimmed by 4 bases and the J gene end by 0 bases; junction bases not matched to a gene: 6. The chain's CDR3 is CSVVTSGFANTGELFF. CDR3 bases: TGCAGCGTTGTCACTAGCGGGTTCGCGAACACCGGGGAGCTGTTTTTT.

In nucleotides, the CDR3 is TGTGCCAGCAGCCTAGGGACAGTGGAGACCCAGTACTTC. Protein: CASSLGTVETQYF. V usage is TRBV7-9 and J usage is TRBJ2-5; TRBD1 matches 7 bases. The germline CDR1 and CDR2 sequences are SEHNR and FQNEAQ (reference sequence). There are 13 residues in the CDR3. With V trimmed by 5 bases and J by 5 bases, 5 bases remained unmatched. Based on the CDR3 plus reference TRBV7-9 and TRBJ2-5, the full variable domain is DTGVSQNPRHKITKRGQNVTFRCDPISEHNRLYWYRQTLGQGPEFLTYFQNEAQLEKSRLLSDRFSAERPKGSFSTLEIQRTEQGDSAMYLCASSLGTVETQYFGPGTRLLVL.

V is TRBV7-2 and J is TRBJ1-5, with D hard to call. Trimming left V 4 bases short and J 3 bases short, with 7 bases between. Germline V gene lookup returns CDR1 SGHTA and CDR2 FQGNSA. The CDR3 has 13 amino acids. The CDR3 coding sequence is TGTGCCAGCAGCTCGAGGATCAATCAGCCCCAGCATTTT. This gives the protein CASSSRINQPQHF.

The V gene is TRBV7-2, the J gene TRBJ2-1, with 7 bases matching TRBD2. The length of the CDR3 is 15 residues. The J segment lost 0 bases and the V segment lost 6 bases, leaving 5 bases of the junction unmatched. Per germline, CDR1 SGHTA and CDR2 FQGNSA. Here the CDR3 DNA reads TGTGCCAGCAGTCCGAGCGGGGACTCCTACAATGAGCAGTTCTTC. Its protein is CASSPSGDSYNEQFF.

About this clone itself: The junction differs from germline at one of its ends, possibly a read error. This chain joins TRBV7-7 and TRBJ2-1; D remains unclear. The germline gives CDR1 SSHAT, CDR2 FNYEAQ (reference sequence). The CDR3 runs 13 residues. CDR3 region: CASSLNNRDEQFF. The CDR3 nucleotides read TGTGCTAGCAGCTTAAATAACCGCGATGAGCAGTTCTTC.

This chain links TRBV30 with TRBJ1-1; D perhaps matches TRBD1 (6 bases). V was clipped by 4 bases and J by 8 bases, with 14 bases between them. CDR1 and CDR2 (germline): GTSNPN, SVGIG (reference sequence). This CDR3 comprises 12 residues. CDR3 DNA sequence: TGTGCCTGGACCAACAGGGTCGCAGAAGCTTTCTTT. Protein product: CAWTNRVAEAFF. Looking up the rest from reference TRBV30 and TRBJ1-1 gives the full variable domain: SQTIHQWPATLVQPVGSPLSLECTVEGTSNPNLYWYRQAAGRGLQLLFYSVGIGQISSEVPQNLSASRPQDRQFILSSKKLLLSDSGFYLCAWTNRVAEAFFGQGTRLTVV.

The gene calls are TRBV11-1 and TRBJ2-1; weak D call: TRBD1 (7 bases). There are 16 residues in the CDR3. Germline CDR1 SGHAT, CDR2 FQDESV (reference sequence). The V and J ends lost 3 bases and 4 bases respectively, with 16 bases between them. CDR3 nucleotide sequence: TGTGCCAGCAGCTTCACCGGCGGGACAGTTTACAATGAGCAGTTCTTC. Its translation: CASSFTGGTVYNEQFF.

The chain carries TRBV3-1 (or the pseudogene TRBV3-2) and TRBJ1-5; tentative D call: TRBD1 (5 bases). From germline, CDR1 is LGHDT and CDR2 YNNKEL (reference sequence). V was pared by 2 bases and J by 3 bases, with 11 bases between. This CDR3 is 15 amino acids long. DNA for the CDR3: TGTGCCAGCAGCCAACAAACAGGAGACAATCAGCCCCAGCATTTT. Amino acids: CASSQQTGDNQPQHF.

CDR3 sequence reads: CSASPQTSDYGYTF. The CDR3 coding sequence is TGCAGTGCTAGTCCCCAGACATCCGACTATGGCTACACCTTC. J is TRBJ1-2 and V is TRBV20-1; D is ambiguous. Trimming cost V 3 bases and J 3 bases, with 14 bases left between them. This CDR3 has 14 amino acids. Per germline, CDR1 DFQATT and CDR2 SNEGSKA (reference sequence).

The CDR3 reads CSVERATGELFF. CDR3 sequence (DNA): TGCAGCGTTGAAAGAGCCACCGGGGAGCTGTTTTTT. The chain combines TRBV29-1 with TRBJ2-2; the D is unclear. CDR1 and CDR2 (germline): SQVTM, ANQGSEA. Trimming cost V 2 bases and J 4 bases, with 5 bases left between them. The CDR3 length is 12 residues.

The V call is TRBV6-5, the J call TRBJ1-4; no firm D call. V gave up 4 bases and J gave up 7 bases, with 16 bases separating them. The CDR3 has 15 amino acids. Germline-derived CDR1 and CDR2 are MNHEY and SVGAGI. Here the CDR3 DNA reads TGTGCCAGCAGTTCCCCCACGGGGAGCGGTGAAAAACTGTTTTTT. Translating it yields CASSSPTGSGEKLFF.

The chain has TRBV25-1 and TRBJ2-4; maybe TRBD2 (5 bases). The CDR3 length is 14 residues. The germline CDR1 and CDR2 sequences are MGHDK and SYGVNS. V was pared by 6 bases and J by 0 bases, with 9 bases between. CDR3 DNA sequence: TGTGCCAGCAGGGCGGCGGGAGCCAAAAACATTCAGTACTTC. This sequence encodes CASRAAGAKNIQYF.

The chain employs TRBV30 and TRBJ2-3; tentative D call: TRBD2 (6 bases). Trimming took 2 bases from V and 5 from J, leaving 11 bases between them. Germline lookup yields CDR1 GTSNPN and CDR2 SVGIG (reference sequence). The CDR3 spans 13 residues. The CDR3 here is CAWSRQGGDTQYF. The DNA for the CDR3 is TGTGCCTGGAGTCGGCAGGGAGGAGATACGCAGTATTTT.

V gene TRBV2 combines with J gene TRBJ2-1, with D possibly TRBD1 on 6 matching bases. There are 14 residues in the CDR3. Germline V gives CDR1 SNHLY, CDR2 FYNNEI. V shed 8 bases and J shed 4 bases, with 15 bases lying between them. This CDR3 reads CASLQGSNYNEQFF. The CDR3 nucleotides are TGTGCCAGCTTACAGGGCAGTAATTACAATGAGCAGTTCTTC.

This sequence joins TRBV12-3 or TRBV12-4 and TRBJ2-1; TRBD2 might be the D (5 bases). Deletions cut 6 bases from V and 4 bases from J, with 10 bases between. This CDR3 comprises 13 residues. The CDR3 sequence: CASSRSGYNEQFF. In DNA form, the CDR3 reads TGTGCCAGCAGCCGCTCGGGGTACAATGAGCAGTTCTTC.

V and J are TRBV7-6 and TRBJ2-1; D not certain. Deletions cut 5 bases from V and 8 bases from J, with 16 bases between. In germline, CDR1 is SGHVS, CDR2 FNYEAQ. The CDR3 totals 14 residues. In DNA form, the CDR3 reads TGTGCCAGCAGCCCCCGCCCCACCGCAGATGAGCAGTTCTTC. Its translation: CASSPRPTADEQFF.

In this sample, this clone turned up once. The chain recombines TRBV27 with TRBJ1-2, with TRBD1 identical over 10 bases. Per the germline V gene, CDR1 is MNHEY and CDR2 is SMNVEV (reference sequence). V was clipped by 5 bases and J by 4 bases; unmatched bases: 7. CDR3 length: 15 residues. DNA of the CDR3: TGTGCCAGCAGTCGAGACAGGGGGCAGGGCTATGGCTACACCTTC. It is translated as CASSRDRGQGYGYTF.

This chain connects TRBV6-2 or TRBV6-3 to TRBJ2-7, with 7 bases lining up with TRBD2. Germline V gene sequence: CDR1 MNHEY, CDR2 SVGEGT. The junction had 15 bases not matched to a gene; V was cut back by 2 bases and J by 2 bases. This CDR3 has 18 residues. CDR3 residues: CASSYVAYFERDPYEQYF. DNA of the CDR3: TGTGCCAGCAGTTACGTGGCCTACTTCGAGCGGGATCCCTACGAGCAGTACTTC.